This TCR delta chain derives from a study of Vδ1+ human thymocytes. Study observations and caveats: In the thymus, TRG and TRD repertoires looked highly polyclonal with Gaussian CDR3 lengths.

This CDR3 contains 15 residues. Trimming stripped 2 bases from V and 0 bases from J, with 10 bases between. Germline CDR1 is TSWWSYY and CDR2 is QGS. Purity of the sorted Vdelta1+ thymocytes ranged from 98% to 99.6%. RNA was extracted from the cells and then reverse transcribed. CDR3 amplicons came from multiplex PCR with pooled V-gene forward and constant-region reverse primers. TCRdb re-called the multiplex PCR reads through CATT. The sample has under 80,000 delta-chain clones, around 32% seen once. Remarks on this clone: Antigen specificity is unknown.

Sequenced: Vdelta1+ gamma-delta thymocytes from the thymus. The subset here: FACS-sorted CD3+ TCRalphabeta- TCRVdelta1+ TCRVdelta2- thymocytes. This sequence was found in a boy under three years old who had congenital heart surgery. The chain combines TRDV1 with TRDJ1, with D unresolved. The CDR3 protein is CALGESGLYTDKLIF. The CDR3 DNA sequence: TGTGCTCTTGGGGAAAGCGGACTATACACCGATAAACTCATCTTT.